The T cell receptor (beta chain) under discussion was sequenced for a study of cytomegalovirus exposure and HLA in healthy donors. Background on the study: Around 77% of 300 to 450 genotyped donors fell in the Caucasian-associated ancestry cluster. Broader study findings: In most subjects, TCR beta sequences reportedly gave accurate predictions of HLA-A and HLA-B alleles. Analyses of presence and absence presupposed an approximately uniform sequencing depth across donors.

The germline CDR1 and CDR2 sequences are LNHNV and YYDKDF (reference sequence). CDR3 length: 15 residues. V lost 0 bases and J 10 bases, leaving 13 bases between the germline ends. This clone was seen a single time. Its antigen is unidentified. The PCR employed 60 Vbeta primers together with 13 Jbeta primers. TCRdb's table, derived via immunoSEQ multiplex PCR, lists solely in-frame clones and lacks some. Of some 190,000 clones in the sample, 75% to 85% were seen once. The sequence derives from a man younger than 35 in good health and CMV-seronegative. Sequenced sample: PBMCs. The chain combines TRBV15 with TRBJ1-6; tentative D call: TRBD1 (6 bases). CDR3 amino acids: CATSRDRGGGSPLHF. The CDR3 nucleotides are TGTGCCACCAGCAGAGATAGGGGGGGCGGATCACCCCTCCACTTT. Full variable domain (remainder filled in from reference TRBV15 and TRBJ1-6): DAMVIQNPRYQVTQFGKPVTLSCSQTLNHNVMYWYQQKSSQAPKLLFHYYDKDFNNEADTPDNFQSRRPNTSFCFLDIRSPGLGDTAMYLCATSRDRGGGSPLHFGNGTRLTVT.